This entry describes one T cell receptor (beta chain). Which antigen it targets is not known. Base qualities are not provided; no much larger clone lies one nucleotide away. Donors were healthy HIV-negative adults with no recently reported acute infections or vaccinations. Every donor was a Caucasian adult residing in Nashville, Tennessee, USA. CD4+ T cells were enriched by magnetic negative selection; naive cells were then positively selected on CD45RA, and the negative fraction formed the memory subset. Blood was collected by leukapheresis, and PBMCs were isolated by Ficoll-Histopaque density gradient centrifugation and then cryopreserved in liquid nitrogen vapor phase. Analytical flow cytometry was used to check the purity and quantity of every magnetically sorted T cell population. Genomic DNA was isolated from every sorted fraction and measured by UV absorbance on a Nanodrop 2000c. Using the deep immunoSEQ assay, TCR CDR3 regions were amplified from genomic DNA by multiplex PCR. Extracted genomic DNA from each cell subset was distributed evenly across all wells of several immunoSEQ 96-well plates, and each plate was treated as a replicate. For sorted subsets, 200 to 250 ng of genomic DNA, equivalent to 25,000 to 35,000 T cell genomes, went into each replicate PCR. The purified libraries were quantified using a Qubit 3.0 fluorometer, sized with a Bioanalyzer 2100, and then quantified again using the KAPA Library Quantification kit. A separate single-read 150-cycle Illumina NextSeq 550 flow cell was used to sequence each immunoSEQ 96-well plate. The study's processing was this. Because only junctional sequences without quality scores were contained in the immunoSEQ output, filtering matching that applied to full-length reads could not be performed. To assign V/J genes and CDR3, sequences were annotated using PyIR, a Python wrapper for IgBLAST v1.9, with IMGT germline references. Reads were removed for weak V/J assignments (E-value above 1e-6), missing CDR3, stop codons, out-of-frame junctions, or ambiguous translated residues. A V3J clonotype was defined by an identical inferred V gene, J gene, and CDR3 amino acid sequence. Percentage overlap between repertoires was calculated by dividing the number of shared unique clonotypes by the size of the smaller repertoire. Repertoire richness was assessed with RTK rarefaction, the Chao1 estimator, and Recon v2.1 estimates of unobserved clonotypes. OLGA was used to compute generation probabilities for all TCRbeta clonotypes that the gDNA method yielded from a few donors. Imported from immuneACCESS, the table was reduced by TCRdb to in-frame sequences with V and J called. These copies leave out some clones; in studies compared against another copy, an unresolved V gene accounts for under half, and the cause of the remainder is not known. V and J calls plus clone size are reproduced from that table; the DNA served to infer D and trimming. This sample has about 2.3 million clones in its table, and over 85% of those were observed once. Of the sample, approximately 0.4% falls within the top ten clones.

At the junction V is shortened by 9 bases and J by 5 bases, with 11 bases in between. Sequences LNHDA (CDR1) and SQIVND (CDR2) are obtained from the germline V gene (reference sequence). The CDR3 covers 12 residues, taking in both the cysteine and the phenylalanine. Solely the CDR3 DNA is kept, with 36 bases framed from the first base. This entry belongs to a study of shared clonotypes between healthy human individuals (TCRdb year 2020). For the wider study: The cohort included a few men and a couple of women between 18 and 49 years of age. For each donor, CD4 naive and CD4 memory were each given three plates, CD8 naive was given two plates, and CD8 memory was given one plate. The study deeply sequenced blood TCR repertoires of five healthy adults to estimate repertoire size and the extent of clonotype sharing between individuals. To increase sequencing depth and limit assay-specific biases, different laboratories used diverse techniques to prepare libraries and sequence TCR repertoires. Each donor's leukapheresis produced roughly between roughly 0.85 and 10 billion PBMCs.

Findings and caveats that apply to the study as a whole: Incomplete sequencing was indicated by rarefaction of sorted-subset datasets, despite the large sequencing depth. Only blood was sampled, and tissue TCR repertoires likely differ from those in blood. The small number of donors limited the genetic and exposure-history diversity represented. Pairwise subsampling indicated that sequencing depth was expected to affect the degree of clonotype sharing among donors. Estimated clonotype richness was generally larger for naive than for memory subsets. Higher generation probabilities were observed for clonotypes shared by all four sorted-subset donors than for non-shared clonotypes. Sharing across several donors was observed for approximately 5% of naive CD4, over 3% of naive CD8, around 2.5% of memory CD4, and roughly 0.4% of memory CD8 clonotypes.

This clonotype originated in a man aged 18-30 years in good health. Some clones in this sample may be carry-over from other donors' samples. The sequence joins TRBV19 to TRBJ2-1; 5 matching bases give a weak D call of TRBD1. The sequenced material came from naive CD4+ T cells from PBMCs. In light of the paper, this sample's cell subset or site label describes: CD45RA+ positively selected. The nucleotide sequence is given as TGTGCCAGACCTCCAGGGAACAATGAGCAGTTCTTC. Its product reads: CARPPGNNEQFF. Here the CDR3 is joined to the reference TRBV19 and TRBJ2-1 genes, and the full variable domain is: DGGITQSPKYLFRKEGQNVTLSCEQNLNHDAMYWYRQDPGQGLRLIYYSQIVNDFQKGDIAEGYSVSREKKESFPLTVTSAQKNPTAFYLCARPPGNNEQFFGPGTRLTVL.